This TCR beta chain was recovered during a study of vaccination effects on CD4 cells after COVID-19. The CDR3 is 14 amino acids. Trimming took off 3 bases at V and 9 bases at J, with 15 bases between the two ends. CDR1 SNHLY and CDR2 FYNNEI come from the germline V gene. When 10 to 11 days of culture had elapsed, CD4+ T cells were isolated. All participants had two doses of either the BNT162b2 or mRNA-1273 vaccine. This clone was counted only a few times. Its specificity is not known. Sequencing was performed with immunoSEQ multiplex PCR; in TCRdb, only in-frame clones are kept and a portion is missing. The sample has approximately 74,000 clones, roughly 73% seen once; the top ten hold 2% to 3%.

The input for sequencing was CD4+ T cells from PBMCs cultured without peptide, taken after COVID-19 vaccination. The gene calls are TRBV2 and TRBJ2-1, with D possibly matching TRBD2 (7 bases). This clonotype was sampled from a human donor who received a COVID-19 vaccine. In DNA, the CDR3 is TGTGCCAGCAGTGAGCGCCTAGCGGACAGTGAGCAGTTCTTC. Translating it yields CASSERLADSEQFF.